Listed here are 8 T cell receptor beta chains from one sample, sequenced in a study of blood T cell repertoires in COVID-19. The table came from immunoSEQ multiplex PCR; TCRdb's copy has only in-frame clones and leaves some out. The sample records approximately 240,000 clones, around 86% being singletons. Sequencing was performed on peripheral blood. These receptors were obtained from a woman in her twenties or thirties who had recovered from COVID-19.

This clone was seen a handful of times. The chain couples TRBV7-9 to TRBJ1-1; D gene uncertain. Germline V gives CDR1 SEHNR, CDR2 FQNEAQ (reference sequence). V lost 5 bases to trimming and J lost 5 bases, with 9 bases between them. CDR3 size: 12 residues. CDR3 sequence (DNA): TGTGCCAGCAGCCTTTTCTCTACTGAAGCTTTCTTT. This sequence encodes CASSLFSTEAFF.

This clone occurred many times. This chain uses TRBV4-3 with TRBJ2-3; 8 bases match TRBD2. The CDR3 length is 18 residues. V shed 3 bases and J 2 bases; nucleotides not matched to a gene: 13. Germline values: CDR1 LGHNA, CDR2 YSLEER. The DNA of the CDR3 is TGCGCCAGCAGCCACGAGGACAAGCGGGGGCAGAACACAGATACGCAGTATTTT. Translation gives CASSHEDKRGQNTDTQYF.

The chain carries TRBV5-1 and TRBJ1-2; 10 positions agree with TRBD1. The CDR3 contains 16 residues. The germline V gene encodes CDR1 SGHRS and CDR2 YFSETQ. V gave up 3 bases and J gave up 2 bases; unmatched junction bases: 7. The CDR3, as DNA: TGCGCCAGCAGCTCGGGGCTGGGACAGGGGAACTATGGCTACACCTTC. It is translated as CASSSGLGQGNYGYTF.

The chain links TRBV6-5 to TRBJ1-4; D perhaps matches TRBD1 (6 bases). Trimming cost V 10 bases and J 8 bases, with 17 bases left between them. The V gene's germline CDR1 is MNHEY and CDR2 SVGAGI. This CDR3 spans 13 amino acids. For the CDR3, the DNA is TGTGCCACCAGAAACAGGGTCCGGGAAAAACTGTTTTTT. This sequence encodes CATRNRVREKLFF.

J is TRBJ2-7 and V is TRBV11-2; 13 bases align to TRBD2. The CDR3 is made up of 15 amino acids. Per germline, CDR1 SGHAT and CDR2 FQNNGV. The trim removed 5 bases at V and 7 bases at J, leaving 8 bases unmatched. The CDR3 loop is CASSITSGGAEEQYF. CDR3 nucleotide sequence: TGTGCCAGCAGCATCACTAGCGGGGGGGCCGAGGAGCAGTACTTC.

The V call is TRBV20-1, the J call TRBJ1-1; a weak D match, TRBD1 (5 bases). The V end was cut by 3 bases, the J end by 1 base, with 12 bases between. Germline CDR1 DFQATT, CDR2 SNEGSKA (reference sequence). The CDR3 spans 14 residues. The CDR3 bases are TGCAGTGCTAGTTACGACGGGGGGAACACTGAAGCTTTCTTT. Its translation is CSASYDGGNTEAFF.

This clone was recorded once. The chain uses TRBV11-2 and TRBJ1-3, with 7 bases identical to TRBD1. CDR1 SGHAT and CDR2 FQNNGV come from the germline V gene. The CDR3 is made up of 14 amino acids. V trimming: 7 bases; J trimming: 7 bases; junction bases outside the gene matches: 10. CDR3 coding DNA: TGTGCCAGCAACCGTAGACAGGGCAGTAACACCATATATTTT. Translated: CASNRRQGSNTIYF.

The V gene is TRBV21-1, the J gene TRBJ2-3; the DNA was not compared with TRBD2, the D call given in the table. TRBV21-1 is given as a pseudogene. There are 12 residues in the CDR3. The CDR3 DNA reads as TGTGCCAGCAGCAAACTAGGCGATACGCAGTATTTT. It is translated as CASSKLGDTQYF.